These T cell receptor beta chains were read from a single sample in a study of metastatic and nonmetastatic thyroid tumors. TCRdb recomputed clones from the PCR reads via MiXCR. The sample contains approximately 19,000 clones, around 21% of which appear only once. The sequenced material came from blood. The receptors here all came from a female donor with papillary thyroid cancer or a benign thyroid nodule (not recorded which). Some clones in this sample may be carry-over from other donors' samples. CDR3s include the opening cysteine and the closing phenylalanine or tryptophan.

>TRBJ1-2|TRBV19
CASSTRDSGGTF
>TRBJ1-5|TRBV20-1
CSARDRTGGQPQHF
>TRBJ1-2|TRBV11-2
CASSLAGVGYGYTF
>TRBJ2-4|TRBV9
CASSSESTGANIQYF
>TRBJ1-4|TRBV2
CASSEMGRGNEKLFF
>TRBJ2-4|TRBV20-1
CSARDLGLPNIQYF
>TRBJ2-7|TRBV7-2
CASSLVGQETYEQYF
>TRBJ2-3|TRBV30
CAWSRAGGTDTQYF
>TRBJ2-2|TRBV6-1
CATSRQGATGELFF
>TRBJ1-2|TRBV27
CASRGDRLMRGGYTF
>TRBJ1-4|TRBV5-1
CASSSGAGGEKLFF
>TRBJ2-2|TRBV7-7
CASSPGQGTANTGELFF
>TRBJ2-1|TRBV6-4
CASSDSGGRGYNEQFF
>TRBJ2-3|TRBV20-1
CPDSVTDTQYF
>TRBJ2-7|TRBV19
CASRAPGQSSYEQYF
>TRBJ2-2|TRBV11-2
CASSSGTAANTGELFF
>TRBJ2-7|TRBV4-1
CASSQVLAGGNYEQYF
>TRBJ2-1|TRBV18
CASSPPMMNGQFF
>TRBJ2-1|TRBV14
CASSQAGGPYNEQFF
>TRBJ1-4|TRBV20-1
CSARSLHHNEKLFF
>TRBJ1-2|TRBV2
CASTGDQRVGYTF
>TRBJ2-7|TRBV20-1
CSARAPSGRAYEQYF
>TRBJ2-7|TRBV19
CASSTPGLAGGREQYF